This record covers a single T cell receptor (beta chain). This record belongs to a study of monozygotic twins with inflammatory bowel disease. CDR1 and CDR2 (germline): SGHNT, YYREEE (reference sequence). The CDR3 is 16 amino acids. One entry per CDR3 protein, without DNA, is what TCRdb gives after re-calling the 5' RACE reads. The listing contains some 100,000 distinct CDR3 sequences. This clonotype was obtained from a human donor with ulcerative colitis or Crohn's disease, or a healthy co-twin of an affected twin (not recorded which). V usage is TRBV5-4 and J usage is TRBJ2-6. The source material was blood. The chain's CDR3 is CASSRSAERGANVLTF.